This passage covers 28 T cell receptor beta chains from one sample sequenced in a study of T-cell memory formation after mild COVID-19. TCRdb fed the 5' RACE reads into MiXCR, producing one record per CDR3 protein. The profile shows around 200,000 distinct CDR3 sequences, about a fifth of them singletons. Sequenced input: PBMCs or a T cell subset sorted from them (not recorded which). The receptors come from an adult woman who had mild COVID-19 (a few samples of this study predate the infection). Cell type and time point are not known.

This rearrangement joins TRBV29-1 to TRBJ2-5; unclear D gene. Germline-derived CDR1 and CDR2 are SQVTM and ANQGSEA. Trimming cost V 0 bases and J 1 base, with 12 bases left between them. CDR3 size: 15 residues. The CDR3 nucleotides read TGCAGCGTTGAAGAACGCGGTCGCCCCCAAGAGACCCAGTACTTC. Protein product: CSVEERGRPQETQYF.

The DNA of the CDR3 is TGTGCCAGCAGCTTAGAGGTTGTCGGAGGTATCACCCAAGAGACCCAGTACTTC. As protein: CASSLEVVGGITQETQYF. This chain uses TRBV7-6 with TRBJ2-5, with D maybe TRBD2 (5 bases). The CDR3 spans 18 residues. V was shortened by 1 base and J by 1 base, with 19 bases between the two germline ends. CDR1 and CDR2 from the germline V gene are SGHVS and FNYEAQ. Looking up the rest from reference TRBV7-6 and TRBJ2-5 gives the full variable domain: GAGVSQSPRYKVTKRGQDVALRCDPISGHVSLYWYRQALGQGPEFLTYFNYEAQQDKSGLPNDRFSAERPEGSISTLTIQRTEQRDSAMYRCASSLEVVGGITQETQYFGPGTRLLVL.

This clonotype has more than one count but fewer than ten. The genes are TRBV5-1 and TRBJ2-1, with 9 bases matching TRBD2. The germline gives CDR1 SGHRS, CDR2 YFSETQ. V was pared by 2 bases and J by 4 bases, with 4 bases of the junction left unmatched. The CDR3 has 15 amino acids. CDR3 loop: CASSFGTSQYNEQFF. The CDR3 DNA follows: TGCGCCAGCAGCTTCGGGACTAGCCAGTACAATGAGCAGTTCTTC.

This clonotype was seen ten or more times. V gene TRBV7-9 combines with J gene TRBJ2-1, with D perhaps assigned TRBD1 or TRBD2 (6 bases each). The CDR3 has 14 residues. Per germline, CDR1 SEHNR and CDR2 FQNEAQ (reference sequence). V was trimmed by 0 bases and J by 5 bases, leaving 8 bases between them. In nucleotides, the CDR3 is TGTGCCAGCAGCTTAGCGGGGGGCCACAATGAGCAGTTCTTC. This encodes CASSLAGGHNEQFF.

This clonotype has a handful of counts. The rearrangement uses TRBV6-5 and TRBJ1-5; TRBD1 is a possible D gene (5 bases). The V gene's germline CDR1 is MNHEY and CDR2 SVGAGI. The CDR3 contains 15 residues. The V gene lost 0 bases and the J gene lost 4 bases, with 10 bases spanning the gap. CDR3 sequence reads: CASSYSWDVNQPQHF. Written as DNA, the CDR3 is TGTGCCAGCAGTTACTCGTGGGACGTGAATCAGCCCCAGCATTTT.

The CDR3 sequence is CASSYLAGSSYNEQFF. CDR3 nucleotide sequence: TGTGCCAGCAGTTACCTAGCGGGTAGCTCCTACAATGAGCAGTTCTTC. The chain recombines TRBV6-5 with TRBJ2-1; 8 positions match TRBD2. CDR1 MNHEY and CDR2 SVGAGI come from the germline V gene. J was trimmed by 0 bases and V by 2 bases; bases with no gene match: 3. The CDR3 sequence is 16 residues long.

V is TRBV7-6 and J is TRBJ2-2; 7 bases fit TRBD2. Germline V gene data show CDR1 as SGHVS and CDR2 as FNYEAQ. CDR3 size: 13 residues. The junction had 6 bases not matched to a gene; V was cut back by 5 bases and J by 9 bases. CDR3 amino acids: CASSETGTRELFF. In DNA, the CDR3 is TGTGCCAGCAGCGAAACCGGGACTAGGGAGCTGTTTTTT. Based on the CDR3 plus reference TRBV7-6 and TRBJ2-2, the full variable domain is GAGVSQSPRYKVTKRGQDVALRCDPISGHVSLYWYRQALGQGPEFLTYFNYEAQQDKSGLPNDRFSAERPEGSISTLTIQRTEQRDSAMYRCASSETGTRELFFGEGSRLTVL.

This chain uses TRBV14 with TRBJ2-7; D ambiguous. Per the germline V gene, CDR1 is SGHDN and CDR2 is FVKESK. The CDR3 is 13 residues long. The V gene lost 2 bases and the J gene lost 2 bases, with 7 bases spanning the gap. The CDR3 spells CASSQFKTYEQYF. In DNA, the CDR3 is TGTGCCAGCAGCCAATTTAAGACCTACGAGCAGTACTTC.

The CDR3: CASSVRQGKNMGDGYTF. The DNA of the CDR3 is TGTGCCAGCAGCGTAAGACAGGGGAAGAATATGGGAGACGGCTACACCTTC. The chain combines TRBV7-9 with TRBJ1-2; 8 bases match TRBD1. This CDR3 has 17 amino acids. V trimming: 5 bases; J trimming: 8 bases; junction bases outside the gene matches: 19. CDR1 SEHNR and CDR2 FQNEAQ come from the germline V gene (reference sequence).

This chain joins TRBV5-3 and TRBJ2-1; TRBD1 agrees at 7 bases. TRBV5-3 is recorded as an ORF, its role being uncertain. This CDR3 has 17 amino acids. The junction had 16 bases not matched to a gene; V was cut back by 4 bases and J by 6 bases. This CDR3 is CARSRTGVRESGNEQFF. The CDR3 DNA reads TGTGCCAGAAGCAGGACAGGAGTAAGGGAATCAGGCAATGAGCAGTTCTTC.

The chain has TRBV10-2 and TRBJ1-5; 9 bases are shared with TRBD1. Germline loops: CDR1 WSHSY, CDR2 SAAADI. V gave up 2 bases and J gave up 0 bases; unmatched junction bases: 5. The CDR3 spans 17 residues. The CDR3 DNA follows: TGCGCCAGCAGTGAGCCAGACAGGGGGAATAGCAATCAGCCCCAGCATTTT. Its translation: CASSEPDRGNSNQPQHF.

This chain links TRBV12-3 or TRBV12-4 with TRBJ2-3; 14 bases are a match to TRBD2. Losses at the gene ends were 10 bases for V and 2 bases for J; bases not matched to a gene: 11. This CDR3 region has 17 residues. The CDR3 nucleotides are TGTGCCACCCTTCCAGGACTAGCGGGGGGTTACACAGATACGCAGTATTTT. This sequence encodes CATLPGLAGGYTDTQYF.

This chain uses TRBV19 with TRBJ1-1; D is uncertain. The germline V gene encodes CDR1 LNHDA and CDR2 SQIVND (reference sequence). The V end was cut by 6 bases, the J end by 4 bases, with 6 bases between. There are 11 residues in the CDR3. CDR3 in amino acids: CASRRSTEAFF. CDR3 nucleotides: TGTGCCAGTAGACGGTCCACTGAAGCTTTCTTT.

The chain couples TRBV24-1 to TRBJ2-5; the match to TRBD2 covers 8 bases. Looked up from germline, CDR1 is KGHDR and CDR2 is SFDVKD. With V trimmed by 1 base and J by 4 bases, 13 bases remained unmatched. This CDR3 region has 18 residues. CDR3 DNA sequence: TGTGCCACCAGTGATTTTCGACCGGGACTAGTCTGGGGAGAGACCCAGTACTTC. It translates to CATSDFRPGLVWGETQYF.

The chain links TRBV9 to TRBJ1-2, with D perhaps TRBD1 (6 bases). Deletions cut 6 bases from V and 6 bases from J, with 18 bases between. The CDR3 loop spans 14 amino acids. CDR1 SGDLS and CDR2 YYNGEE come from the germline V gene. The CDR3 sequence: CASNSPVDRNGYTF. CDR3 in DNA: TGTGCCAGCAACTCCCCCGTGGACAGAAATGGCTACACCTTC. Variable domain in full (rest from reference TRBV9 and TRBJ1-2): DSGVTQTPKHLITATGQRVTLRCSPRSGDLSVYWYQQSLDQGLQFLIQYYNGEERAKGNILERFSAQQFPDLHSELNLSSLELGDSALYFCASNSPVDRNGYTFGSGTRLTVV.

This clonotype was found a few times. CDR3 nucleotide sequence: TGTGCCAGCAGCCAAGCGGGGGGGCCTCCAGAGACCCAGTACTTC. Its translation is CASSQAGGPPETQYF. The genes are TRBV4-2 and TRBJ2-5, with 8 bases lining up with TRBD2. V was clipped by 1 base and J by 4 bases; unmatched bases: 5. CDR1 and CDR2 (germline): LGHNA, YNFKEQ. CDR3 size: 15 residues.

This clonotype was counted a few times. The J gene is TRBJ2-2, the V gene TRBV6-4; 7 nucleotides match TRBD2. The CDR3 consists of 16 residues. Germline loops: CDR1 MRHNA, CDR2 SNTAGT. Trimming cost V 3 bases and J 0 bases; bases outside gene matches: 4. CDR3 bases: TGTGCCAGCAGTGATGGCGGGGGAGCGAACACCGGGGAGCTGTTTTTT. Translation: CASSDGGGANTGELFF.

This clonotype was counted only a few times. The chain carries TRBV15 and TRBJ1-4, with D maybe TRBD1 (5 bases). The germline V gene encodes CDR1 LNHNV and CDR2 YYDKDF (reference sequence). The CDR3 is 16 amino acids. Trimming left V 0 bases short and J 10 bases short, with 18 bases between. The chain's CDR3 is CATSRDRGSLSGKLFF. The CDR3 coding sequence is TGTGCCACCAGCAGAGACCGGGGCAGCCTGAGCGGAAAACTGTTTTTT.

The rearrangement joins TRBV7-6 to TRBJ1-1; D not certain. Germline V gene sequence: CDR1 SGHVS, CDR2 FNYEAQ. The V and J ends lost 4 bases and 3 bases respectively, with 12 bases between them. The CDR3 spans 14 residues. The CDR3 sequence: CASSSDLVDTEAFF. Here the CDR3 DNA reads TGTGCCAGCAGCTCTGACCTGGTGGACACTGAAGCTTTCTTT. Full variable domain (remainder filled in from reference TRBV7-6 and TRBJ1-1): GAGVSQSPRYKVTKRGQDVALRCDPISGHVSLYWYRQALGQGPEFLTYFNYEAQQDKSGLPNDRFSAERPEGSISTLTIQRTEQRDSAMYRCASSSDLVDTEAFFGQGTRLTVV.

The rearrangement uses TRBV6-2 or TRBV6-3 and TRBJ2-7; no firm D call. Germline V gene data show CDR1 as MNHEY and CDR2 as SVGEGT. V lost 2 bases, J lost 3 bases, and 8 bases lay in between. The CDR3 is 13 amino acids. CDR3 sequence (DNA): TGTGCCAGCAGTTACGGCAGCCTCTACGAGCAGTACTTC. Its translation is CASSYGSLYEQYF.

CDR3 loop: CASSPVSQGFGAFF. The DNA of the CDR3 is TGTGCCAGCTCACCAGTCTCCCAGGGGTTTGGAGCTTTCTTT. The rearrangement links TRBV18 to TRBJ1-1; D is possibly TRBD1 (6 bases). The CDR3 length is 14 residues. Germline CDR1 KGHSH, CDR2 LQKENI. The germline V and J ends were trimmed by 2 bases and 10 bases, with 17 bases remaining between them. Filled out from reference TRBV18 and TRBJ1-1, the complete variable domain reads NAGVMQNPRHLVRRRGQEARLRCSPMKGHSHVYWYRQLPEEGLKFMVYLQKENIIDESGMPKERFSAEFPKEGPSILRIQQVVRGDSAAYFCASSPVSQGFGAFFGQGTRLTVV.

This clonotype was counted between two and nine times. The rearrangement uses TRBV24-1 and TRBJ2-1; 16 bases are shared with TRBD2. CDR3 size: 16 residues. Germline assignment: CDR1 KGHDR and CDR2 SFDVKD. With V trimmed by 5 bases and J by 10 bases, 7 bases remained unmatched. CDR3 sequence reads: CATSATPGLAGGEQFF. The CDR3 DNA follows: TGTGCCACCAGTGCAACTCCGGGACTAGCGGGAGGGGAGCAGTTCTTC.

In its sample, this clonotype was seen a few times. The V gene is TRBV9, the J gene TRBJ2-2; D is unresolved. Trimming removed 6 bases from V and 0 bases from J, with 9 bases in between. From germline, CDR1 is SGDLS and CDR2 YYNGEE. This CDR3 comprises 14 residues. CDR3 protein: CASTGQPNTGELFF. The DNA for the CDR3 is TGTGCCAGCACGGGCCAGCCGAACACCGGGGAGCTGTTTTTT.

This clonotype was counted a few times. This sequence joins TRBV12-3 or TRBV12-4 and TRBJ2-1; 7 nucleotides agree with TRBD2. With 6 bases clipped from V and 9 bases from J, the junction kept 5 bases outside the gene matches. The CDR3 is 12 amino acids. The CDR3 region has the DNA TGTGCCAGCAGGTGGGACTACGGTGAGCAGTTCTTC. Its protein product is CASRWDYGEQFF.

The CDR3 is CASSRGDRVYGYTF. CDR3 nucleotides: TGTGCCAGCAGCCGCGGGGACAGGGTCTATGGCTACACCTTC. The rearrangement links TRBV7-8 to TRBJ1-2, with 9 nucleotides matching TRBD1. Trimming removed 5 bases from V and 4 bases from J; junction bases left unmatched: 5. CDR3 length: 14 residues. Per germline, CDR1 SGHVS and CDR2 FQNEAQ.

This clonotype was seen a handful of times. The chain carries TRBV7-9 and TRBJ1-3, with D unresolved. V lost 3 bases to trimming and J lost 6 bases, with 12 bases between them. This CDR3 has 14 residues. Germline lookup yields CDR1 SEHNR and CDR2 FQNEAQ (reference sequence). CDR3 protein: CASSFLNEENTIYF. DNA for the CDR3: TGTGCCAGCAGCTTTCTGAACGAGGAAAACACCATATATTTT.

This clonotype occurred a few times. V gene TRBV15 combines with J gene TRBJ2-1, with D unresolved. Germline CDR1 is LNHNV and CDR2 is YYDKDF (reference sequence). CDR3 size: 14 residues. Between the trimmed V and J ends, which lost 1 base and 6 bases, there was a span of 10 bases. The CDR3 DNA is TGTGCCACCAGCAGAGGAGCTAGTCCCAATGAGCAGTTCTTC. Its protein product is CATSRGASPNEQFF.

V usage is TRBV7-2 and J usage is TRBJ1-1; D is perhaps TRBD1 (6 bases). CDR1 SGHTA and CDR2 FQGNSA come from the germline V gene. The length of the CDR3 is 15 residues. V shed 2 bases and J shed 4 bases, with 14 bases lying between them. The CDR3 is CASSLYGGLGTEAFF. The CDR3 bases are TGTGCCAGCAGCTTATATGGGGGCTTGGGCACTGAAGCTTTCTTT.